The sequence of this TCR beta chain was determined in a study of cytomegalovirus exposure and HLA in healthy donors. PCR used 60 Vbeta primers and 13 Jbeta primers. Data came from immunoSEQ multiplex PCR; TCRdb stores just in-frame clones and leaves some out. This repertoire shows 49,000 or so clones, roughly four fifths found once; its top ten account for 2% to 2.5%. V gave up 3 bases and J gave up 4 bases, with 13 bases separating them. Per germline, CDR1 WSHSY and CDR2 SAAADI. This CDR3 contains 15 residues. Note on this clone: Its antigen is undetermined.

Study-wide findings and caveats: HLA allele associations emerged for roughly 17,000 TCR beta sequences in a later analysis, at 0.05 false discovery rate.

The TCR originated in a boy aged 10-17 years in good health and CMV-seropositive. The chain recombines TRBV10-2 with TRBJ2-1; D possibly corresponds to TRBD1 (6 bases). Sequencing was done on a sample of PBMCs. DNA of the CDR3: TGCGCCAGCAGTGATATGGGGGCCCTTTACAATGAGCAGTTCTTC. This translates into CASSDMGALYNEQFF.